The text below deals with one TCR beta chain. A much larger clone is a single base away; this may be a read error. The sample is drawn from a study of molecular identifiers for immune sequencing clone quantification. TCRdb independently ran MiXCR on the PCR reads; one entry per CDR3 protein. Of nearly 55,000 distinct CDR3 sequences in the sample, just over 35% are singletons; the top ten hold 3% to 4%. Sequenced: naive CD8+ T cells from blood, with Jurkat cell RNA spiked in. Noted subset: FACS-sorted CD8+CD4-CCR7+CD45RA+ naive T cells. This TCR derives from a human donor in good health. Some libraries in this study had Jurkat cell RNA spiked in.

The CDR3 protein is CASSFLAENTEAIF. The CDR3 nucleotides read TGTGCCAGCAGTTTCCTTGCAGAGAACACTGAAGCTATCTTT. The chain links TRBV28 to TRBJ1-1; D unclear. This CDR3 comprises 14 residues. Germline-derived CDR1 and CDR2 are MDHEN and SYDVKM.